What follows is one T cell receptor (beta chain) and its context. The data originate from a study of T cells after somatic rescue of genetic block. Generated by immunoSEQ multiplex PCR, the TCRdb table keeps only in-frame clones and is missing some. The profile shows 110,000 or so clones, under 95% of them singletons. The V gene end was trimmed by 3 bases and the J gene end by 2 bases; junction bases not matched to a gene: 8. Per the germline V gene, CDR1 is SEHNR and CDR2 is FQNEAQ (reference sequence). This CDR3 is 16 amino acids long. The sequenced material came from peripheral blood mononuclear cells (PBMCs). The chain uses TRBV7-9 and TRBJ2-7; 9 bases line up with TRBD2. The sequence came from a woman in her late teens or twenties. CDR3 protein: CASSFGLAGPTYEQYF. In DNA, the CDR3 is TGTGCCAGCAGCTTTGGGCTAGCGGGGCCCACCTACGAGCAGTACTTC.